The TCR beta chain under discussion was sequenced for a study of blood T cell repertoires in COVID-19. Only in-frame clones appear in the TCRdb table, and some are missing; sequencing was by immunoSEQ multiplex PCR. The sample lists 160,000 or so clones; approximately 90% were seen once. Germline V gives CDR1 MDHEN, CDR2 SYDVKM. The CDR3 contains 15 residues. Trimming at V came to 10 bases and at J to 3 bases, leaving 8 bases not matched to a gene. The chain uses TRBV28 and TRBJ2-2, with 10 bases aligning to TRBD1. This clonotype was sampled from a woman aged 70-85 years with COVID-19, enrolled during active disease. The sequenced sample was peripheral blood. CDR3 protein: CAIRGQGLDTGELFF. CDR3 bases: TGTGCCATTCGGGGACAGGGGTTGGACACCGGGGAGCTGTTTTTT.